The entry below describes one T cell receptor (beta chain). This sample was taken from a study of blood T cell repertoires in COVID-19. About the study: PBMCs, B-cell-depleted T cells, or T cells provided the cDNA or gDNA that made up the material.

V lost 1 base, J lost 6 bases, and 4 bases stayed unmatched. Germline CDR1 is LNHNV and CDR2 is YYDKDF (reference sequence). The CDR3 is 14 residues long. Followed longitudinally, the Seattle patients had been enrolled during active infection. Original analysis: Estimated nucleated cell counts came from reference gene primer amplification. Assay used: immunoSEQ multiplex PCR; TCRdb lists only in-frame clones, some missing. Clone size and the V and J calls come from that table; the DNA yielded D and trimming. The top ten clones hold approximately 6.5% of a sample with 250,000 to 350,000 clones, 80% to 90% of them seen once.

The sequenced material came from peripheral blood. This receptor was taken from a woman in her 50s with COVID-19, enrolled during active disease. This chain links TRBV15 with TRBJ2-7; TRBD1 matches 9 bases. CDR3 nucleotides: TGTGCCACCAGCAGAGGGGGACAGGGCGTCGAGCAGTACTTC. This encodes CATSRGGQGVEQYF.